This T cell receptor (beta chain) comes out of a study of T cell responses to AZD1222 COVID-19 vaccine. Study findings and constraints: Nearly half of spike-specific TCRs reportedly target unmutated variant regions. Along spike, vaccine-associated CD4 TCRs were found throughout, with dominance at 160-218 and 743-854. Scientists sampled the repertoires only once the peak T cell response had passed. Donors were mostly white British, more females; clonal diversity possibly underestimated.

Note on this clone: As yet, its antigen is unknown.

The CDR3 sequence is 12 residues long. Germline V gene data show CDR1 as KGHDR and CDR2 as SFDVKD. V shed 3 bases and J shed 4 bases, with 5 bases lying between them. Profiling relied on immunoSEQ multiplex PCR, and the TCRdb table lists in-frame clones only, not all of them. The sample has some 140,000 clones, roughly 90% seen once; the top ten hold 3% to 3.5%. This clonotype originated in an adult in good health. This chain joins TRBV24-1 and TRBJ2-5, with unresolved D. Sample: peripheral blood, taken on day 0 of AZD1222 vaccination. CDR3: CATSDVGETQYF. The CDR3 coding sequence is TGTGCCACCAGTGATGTTGGAGAGACCCAGTACTTC.